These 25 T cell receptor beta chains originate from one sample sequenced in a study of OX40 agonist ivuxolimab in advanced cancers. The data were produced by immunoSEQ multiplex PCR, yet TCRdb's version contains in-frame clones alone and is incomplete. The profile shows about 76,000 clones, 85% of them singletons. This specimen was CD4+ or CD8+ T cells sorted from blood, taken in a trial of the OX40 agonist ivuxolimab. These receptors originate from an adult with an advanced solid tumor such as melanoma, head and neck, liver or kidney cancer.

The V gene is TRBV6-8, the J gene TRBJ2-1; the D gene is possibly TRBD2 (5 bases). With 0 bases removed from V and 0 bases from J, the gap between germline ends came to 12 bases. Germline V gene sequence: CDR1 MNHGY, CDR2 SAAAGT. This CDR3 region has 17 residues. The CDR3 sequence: CASSYSRTPSSYNEQFF. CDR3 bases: TGTGCCAGCAGTTACTCGAGGACTCCCAGCTCCTACAATGAGCAGTTCTTC.

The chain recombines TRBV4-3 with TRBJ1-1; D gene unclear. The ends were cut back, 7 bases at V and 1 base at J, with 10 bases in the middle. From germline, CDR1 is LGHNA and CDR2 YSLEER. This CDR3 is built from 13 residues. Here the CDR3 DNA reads TGCGCCAGCAACCGAGAGGGGAACACTGAAGCTTTCTTT. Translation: CASNREGNTEAFF.

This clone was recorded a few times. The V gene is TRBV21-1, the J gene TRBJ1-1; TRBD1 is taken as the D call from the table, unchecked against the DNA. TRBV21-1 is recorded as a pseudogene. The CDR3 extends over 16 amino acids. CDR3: CASSQISQGANTEAFF. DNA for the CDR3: TGTGCCAGCAGCCAAATAAGCCAGGGGGCGAACACTGAAGCTTTCTTT.

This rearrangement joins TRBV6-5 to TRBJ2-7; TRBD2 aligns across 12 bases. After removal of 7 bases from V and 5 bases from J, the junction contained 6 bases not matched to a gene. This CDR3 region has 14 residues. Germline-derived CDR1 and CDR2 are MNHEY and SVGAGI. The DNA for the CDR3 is TGTGCCAGCATGTTGACTAGCGGGGGCCACGAGCAGTACTTC. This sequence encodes CASMLTSGGHEQYF.

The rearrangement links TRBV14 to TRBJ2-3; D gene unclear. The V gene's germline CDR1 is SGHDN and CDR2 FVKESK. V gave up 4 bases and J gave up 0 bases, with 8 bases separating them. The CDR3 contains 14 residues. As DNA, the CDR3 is TGTGCCAGCAGCCCCCTCGGTAGCACAGATACGCAGTATTTT. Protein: CASSPLGSTDTQYF.

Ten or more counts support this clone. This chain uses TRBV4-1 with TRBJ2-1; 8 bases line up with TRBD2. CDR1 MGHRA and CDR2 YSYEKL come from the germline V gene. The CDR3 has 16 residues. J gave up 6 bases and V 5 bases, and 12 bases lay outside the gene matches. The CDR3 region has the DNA TGCGCCAGCAGCTCGGACCCGGGGGGGCGGGGCAATGAGCAGTTCTTC. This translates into CASSSDPGGRGNEQFF.

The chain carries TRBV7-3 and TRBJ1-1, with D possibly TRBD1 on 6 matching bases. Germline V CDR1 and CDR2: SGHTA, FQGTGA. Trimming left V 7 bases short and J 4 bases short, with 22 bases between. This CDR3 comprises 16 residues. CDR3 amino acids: CASTPKAGDGATEAFF. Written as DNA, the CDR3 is TGTGCCAGCACCCCCAAGGCAGGGGACGGGGCCACTGAAGCTTTCTTT.

CDR3 protein: CASSSGTDSPLRYF. Written as DNA, the CDR3 is TGTGCCAGCAGTTCCGGGACAGATTCCCCTCTGCGGTATTTT. The J gene is TRBJ2-3, the V gene TRBV6-4; 7 bases are a match to TRBD1. Unmatched junction bases numbered 16, after V lost 5 bases and J lost 14 bases. This CDR3 region has 14 residues. Germline CDR1 and CDR2: MRHNA and SNTAGT.

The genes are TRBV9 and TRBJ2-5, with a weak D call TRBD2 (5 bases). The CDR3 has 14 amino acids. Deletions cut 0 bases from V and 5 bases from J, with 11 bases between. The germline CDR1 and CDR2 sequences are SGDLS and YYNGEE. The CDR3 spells CASSVGVLEETQYF. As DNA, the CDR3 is TGTGCCAGCAGCGTAGGAGTACTAGAGGAGACCCAGTACTTC.

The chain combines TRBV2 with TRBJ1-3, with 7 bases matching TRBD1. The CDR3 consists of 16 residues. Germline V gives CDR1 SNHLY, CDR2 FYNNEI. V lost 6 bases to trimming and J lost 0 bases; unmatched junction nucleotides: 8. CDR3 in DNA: TGTGCCAGCAGCGAATTAGACAGGGTCTCTGGAAACACCATATATTTT. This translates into CASSELDRVSGNTIYF.

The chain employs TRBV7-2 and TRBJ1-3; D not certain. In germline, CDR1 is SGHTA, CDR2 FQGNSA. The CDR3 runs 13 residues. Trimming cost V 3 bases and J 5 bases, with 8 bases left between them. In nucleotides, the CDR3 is TGTGCCAGCAGCTTCGGGCAGCGAAACACCATATATTTT. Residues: CASSFGQRNTIYF.

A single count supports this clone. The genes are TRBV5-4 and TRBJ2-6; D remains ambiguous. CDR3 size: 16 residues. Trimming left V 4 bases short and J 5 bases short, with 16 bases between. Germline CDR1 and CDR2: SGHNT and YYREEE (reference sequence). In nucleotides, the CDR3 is TGTGCCAGCAGCCCCTTACTCGGACGAAGGGCCAACGTCCTGACTTTC. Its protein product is CASSPLLGRRANVLTF.

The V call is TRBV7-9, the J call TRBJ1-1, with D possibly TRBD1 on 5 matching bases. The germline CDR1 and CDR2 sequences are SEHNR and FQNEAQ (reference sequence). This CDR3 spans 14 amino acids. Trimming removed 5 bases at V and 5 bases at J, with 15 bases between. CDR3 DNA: TGTGCCAGCAGCCAAACGGGGGGGTTGACTGAAGCTTTCTTT. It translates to CASSQTGGLTEAFF.

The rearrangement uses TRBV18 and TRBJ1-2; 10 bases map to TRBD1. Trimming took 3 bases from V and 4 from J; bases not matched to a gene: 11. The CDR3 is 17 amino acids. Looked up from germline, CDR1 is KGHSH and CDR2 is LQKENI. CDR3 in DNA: TGTGCCAGCTCACCTCAAAGCCCCCGGGACAGGGGCTATGGCTACACCTTC. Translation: CASSPQSPRDRGYGYTF.

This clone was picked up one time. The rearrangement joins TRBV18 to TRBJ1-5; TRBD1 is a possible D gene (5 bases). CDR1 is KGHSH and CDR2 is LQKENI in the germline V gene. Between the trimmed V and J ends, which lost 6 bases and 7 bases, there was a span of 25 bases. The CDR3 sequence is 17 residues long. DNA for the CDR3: TGTGCCAGCTCCCCTGGATTTGGTGGGGGACTCAGCCAGCCCCAGCATTTT. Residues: CASSPGFGGGLSQPQHF.

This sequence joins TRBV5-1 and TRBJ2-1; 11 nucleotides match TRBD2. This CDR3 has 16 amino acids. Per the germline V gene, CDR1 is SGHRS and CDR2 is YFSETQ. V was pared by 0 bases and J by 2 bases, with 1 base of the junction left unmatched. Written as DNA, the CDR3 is TGCGCCAGCAGCTTGGCTAGCGGGGGGCCCTACAATGAGCAGTTCTTC. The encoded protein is CASSLASGGPYNEQFF.

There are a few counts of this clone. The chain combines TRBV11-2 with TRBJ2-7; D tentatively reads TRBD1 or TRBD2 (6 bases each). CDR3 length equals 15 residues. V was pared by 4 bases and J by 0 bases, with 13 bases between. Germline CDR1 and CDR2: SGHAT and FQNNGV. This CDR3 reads CASSYKGGSSYEQYF. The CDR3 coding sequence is TGTGCCAGCAGCTACAAGGGGGGCAGCTCCTACGAGCAGTACTTC.

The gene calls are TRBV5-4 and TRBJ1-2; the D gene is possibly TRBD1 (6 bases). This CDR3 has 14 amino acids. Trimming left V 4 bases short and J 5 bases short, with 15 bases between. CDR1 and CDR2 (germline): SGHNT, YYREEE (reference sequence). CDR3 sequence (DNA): TGTGCCAGCAGCAAGATTCAGGGGTCATATGGCTACACCTTC. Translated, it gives CASSKIQGSYGYTF.

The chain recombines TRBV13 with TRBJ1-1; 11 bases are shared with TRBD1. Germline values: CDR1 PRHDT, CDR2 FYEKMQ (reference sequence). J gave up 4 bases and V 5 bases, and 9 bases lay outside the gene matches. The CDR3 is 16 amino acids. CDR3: CASSISRDRGGTEAFF. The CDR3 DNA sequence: TGTGCCAGCAGCATTAGCCGGGACAGGGGGGGCACTGAAGCTTTCTTT. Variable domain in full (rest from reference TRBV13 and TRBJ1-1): AAGVIQSPRHLIKEKRETATLKCYPIPRHDTVYWYQQGPGQDPQFLISFYEKMQSDKGSIPDRFSAQQFSDYHSELNMSSLELGDSALYFCASSISRDRGGTEAFFGQGTRLTVV.

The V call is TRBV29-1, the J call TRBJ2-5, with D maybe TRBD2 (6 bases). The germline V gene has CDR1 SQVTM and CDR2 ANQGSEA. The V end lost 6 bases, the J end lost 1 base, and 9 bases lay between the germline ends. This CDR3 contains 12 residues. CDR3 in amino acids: CSVPTSQETQYF. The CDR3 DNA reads TGCAGCGTCCCGACTAGCCAAGAGACCCAGTACTTC. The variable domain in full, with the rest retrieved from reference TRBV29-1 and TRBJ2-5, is SAVISQKPSRDICQRGTSLTIQCQVDSQVTMMFWYRQQPGQSLTLIATANQGSEATYESGFVIDKFPISRPNLTFSTLTVSNMSPEDSSIYLCSVPTSQETQYFGPGTRLLVL.

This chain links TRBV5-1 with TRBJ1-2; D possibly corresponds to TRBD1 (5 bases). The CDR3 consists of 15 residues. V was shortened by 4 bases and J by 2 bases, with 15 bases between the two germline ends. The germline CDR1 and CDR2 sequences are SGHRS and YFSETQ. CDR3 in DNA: TGCGCCAGCAGCCGGACCGGGACGGAAAACTATGGCTACACCTTC. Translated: CASSRTGTENYGYTF.

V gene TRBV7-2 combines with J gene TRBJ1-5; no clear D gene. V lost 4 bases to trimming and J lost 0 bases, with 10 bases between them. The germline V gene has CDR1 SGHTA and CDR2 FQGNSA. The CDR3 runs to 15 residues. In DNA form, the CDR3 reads TGTGCCAGCAGCTCGGAACTAAATAGCAATCAGCCCCAGCATTTT. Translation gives CASSSELNSNQPQHF.

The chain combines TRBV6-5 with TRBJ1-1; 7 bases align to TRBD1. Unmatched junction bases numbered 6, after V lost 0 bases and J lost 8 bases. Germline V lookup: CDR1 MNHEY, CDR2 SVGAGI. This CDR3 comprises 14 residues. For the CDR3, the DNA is TGTGCCAGCAGTTACTCCGGACAGGCGGCAGAAGCTTTCTTT. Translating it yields CASSYSGQAAEAFF.

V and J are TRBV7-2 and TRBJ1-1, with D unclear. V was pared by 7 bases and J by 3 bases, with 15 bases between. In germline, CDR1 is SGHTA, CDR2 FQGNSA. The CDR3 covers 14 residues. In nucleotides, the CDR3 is TGTGCCAGCACCCCTCAGGTGGGGTACACTGAAGCTTTCTTT. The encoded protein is CASTPQVGYTEAFF.

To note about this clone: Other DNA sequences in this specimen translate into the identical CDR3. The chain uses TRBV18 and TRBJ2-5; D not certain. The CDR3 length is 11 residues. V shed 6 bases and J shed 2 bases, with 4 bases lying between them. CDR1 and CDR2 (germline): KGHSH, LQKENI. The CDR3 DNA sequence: TGTGCCAGCTCGCAACAAGAGACCCAGTACTTC. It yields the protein CASSQQETQYF.